The 29 T cell receptor beta chains given below trace back to one sample, sequenced in a study of OX40 agonist ivuxolimab in advanced cancers. Data came from immunoSEQ multiplex PCR; TCRdb stores just in-frame clones and leaves some out. This table holds about 84,000 clones, 94% found once. Sequenced material: CD4+ or CD8+ T cells sorted from blood, taken in a trial of the OX40 agonist ivuxolimab. These receptor sequences come from an adult with an advanced solid tumor such as melanoma, head and neck, liver or kidney cancer.

This chain links TRBV13 with TRBJ2-2; no firm D call. V was cut by 2 bases and J by 7 bases, with 5 bases left in between. Germline CDR1 reads PRHDT; CDR2 reads FYEKMQ (reference sequence). The CDR3 extends over 12 amino acids. The CDR3 spells CASSLRVGELFF. For the CDR3, the DNA is TGTGCCAGCAGCTTAAGGGTCGGGGAGCTGTTTTTT.

V is TRBV5-1 and J is TRBJ2-7; tentatively, D is TRBD2 (6 bases). Trimming took 4 bases from V and 2 from J, leaving 13 bases between them. This CDR3 contains 14 residues. CDR1 SGHRS and CDR2 YFSETQ come from the germline V gene. The CDR3 sequence: CASSLSGTAYEQYF. CDR3 DNA: TGCGCCAGCAGCCTTAGCGGAACCGCCTACGAGCAGTACTTC.

V and J are TRBV27 and TRBJ2-1; D perhaps matches TRBD2 (7 bases). Germline values: CDR1 MNHEY, CDR2 SMNVEV (reference sequence). The CDR3 has 13 residues. Trimming took 10 bases from V and 5 from J, leaving 15 bases between them. The CDR3 loop reads CATGRGGNNEQFF. CDR3 nucleotides: TGTGCCACCGGCCGCGGGGGCAACAATGAGCAGTTCTTC.

J is TRBJ2-5 and V is TRBV4-3, with 7 bases aligning to TRBD2. Germline CDR1 LGHNA, CDR2 YSLEER. CDR3 length equals 15 residues. Trimming took 0 bases from V and 7 from J; bases not matched to a gene: 8. The CDR3 region is CASSQDRTSLGTQYF. The CDR3 nucleotides are TGCGCCAGCAGCCAAGATCGGACTAGTCTTGGGACCCAGTACTTC.

J is TRBJ2-7 and V is TRBV7-3; unclear D gene. The V end lost 0 bases, the J end lost 4 bases, and 7 bases lay between the germline ends. CDR3 length equals 13 residues. Germline CDR1 is SGHTA and CDR2 is FQGTGA. The CDR3 DNA reads as TGTGCCAGCAGCTTAACAGTAGGGTACGAGCAGTACTTC. Amino acids: CASSLTVGYEQYF.

The chain combines TRBV28 with TRBJ2-2; 10 nucleotides line up with TRBD1. V dropped 3 bases and J dropped 4; count of bases not matched to a gene: 5. The V gene's germline CDR1 is MDHEN and CDR2 SYDVKM. CDR3 length: 16 residues. The CDR3 loop reads CASSFRGTGVTGELFF. The CDR3 DNA reads TGTGCCAGCAGTTTTAGAGGGACAGGGGTCACCGGGGAGCTGTTTTTT.

The chain couples TRBV28 to TRBJ2-3, with 13 nucleotides matching TRBD2. Germline V gene data show CDR1 as MDHEN and CDR2 as SYDVKM. J lost 4 bases, V lost 3 bases, and 13 bases had no gene match. The length of the CDR3 is 19 residues. DNA of the CDR3: TGTGCCAGCAGTTTTTCCCCCACCGGACTAGCGGGAGCGTCAGATACGCAGTATTTT. This codes for CASSFSPTGLAGASDTQYF.

The V and J genes are TRBV5-4 and TRBJ2-1; 9 nucleotides agree with TRBD2. The CDR3 loop spans 15 amino acids. With 2 bases clipped from V and 1 base from J, the junction kept 1 base outside the gene matches. Germline loops: CDR1 SGHNT, CDR2 YYREEE (reference sequence). The CDR3 loop reads CASSFSGGSYNEQFF. DNA of the CDR3: TGTGCCAGCAGCTTTAGCGGGGGTTCCTACAATGAGCAGTTCTTC. Using reference TRBV5-4 and TRBJ2-1 for the parts outside the CDR3, the full variable domain is ETGVTQSPTHLIKTRGQQVTLRCSSQSGHNTVSWYQQALGQGPQFIFQYYREEENGRGNFPPRFSGLQFPNYSSELNVNALELDDSALYLCASSFSGGSYNEQFFGPGTRLTVL.

The chain links TRBV27 to TRBJ2-3; possible D gene TRBD1, 5 bases. V shed 7 bases and J shed 3 bases, with 11 bases lying between them. This CDR3 has 13 amino acids. Germline V gives CDR1 MNHEY, CDR2 SMNVEV (reference sequence). The CDR3: CASIPTGTDTQYF. CDR3 sequence (DNA): TGTGCCAGCATCCCAACAGGTACAGATACGCAGTATTTT.

V usage is TRBV7-6 and J usage is TRBJ1-5, with 8 bases matching TRBD1. Germline V gives CDR1 SGHVS, CDR2 FNYEAQ. The CDR3 runs 16 residues. The V segment lost 5 bases and the J segment 2 bases; nucleotides outside the gene matches: 8. CDR3 residues: CASSPLTGAGNQPQHF. CDR3 bases: TGTGCCAGCAGCCCTCTGACAGGGGCGGGCAATCAGCCCCAGCATTTT.

This chain links TRBV11-2 with TRBJ2-1, with 8 bases aligning to TRBD2. Trimming at V came to 2 bases and at J to 6 bases, leaving 9 bases not matched to a gene. Germline CDR1 and CDR2: SGHAT and FQNNGV. The CDR3 runs 16 residues. The CDR3 DNA reads TGTGCCAGCAGCTTAAGGGAGCGGGGGCCGATCAATGAGCAGTTCTTC. This encodes CASSLRERGPINEQFF. Full variable domain (rest looked up from reference TRBV11-2 and TRBJ2-1): EAGVAQSPRYKIIEKRQSVAFWCNPISGHATLYWYQQILGQGPKLLIQFQNNGVVDDSQLPKDRFSAERLKGVDSTLKIQPAKLEDSAVYLCASSLRERGPINEQFFGPGTRLTVL.

The CDR3 region is CSVEWMQSGANVLTF. CDR3 bases: TGCAGCGTTGAATGGATGCAGTCTGGGGCCAACGTCCTGACTTTC. The V and J genes are TRBV29-1 and TRBJ2-6; D not resolved. Germline assignment: CDR1 SQVTM and CDR2 ANQGSEA. V was shortened by 2 bases and J by 1 base, with 9 bases between the two germline ends. The CDR3 consists of 15 residues.

V and J are TRBV7-2 and TRBJ1-2; D gene ambiguous. The germline V gene encodes CDR1 SGHTA and CDR2 FQGNSA. Trimming left V 5 bases short and J 9 bases short, with 16 bases between. The CDR3 spans 13 residues. CDR3 residues: CASSPQSTFSYTF. In DNA form, the CDR3 reads TGTGCCAGCAGCCCCCAATCGACCTTTAGCTACACCTTC.

The chain links TRBV10-3 to TRBJ2-1; 8 bases align to TRBD2. The CDR3 runs 13 residues. Germline loops: CDR1 ENHRY, CDR2 SYGVKD. V lost 8 bases, J lost 9 bases, and 9 bases stayed unmatched. The CDR3: CAIGDGGAAEQFF. Here the CDR3 DNA reads TGTGCCATCGGGGACGGGGGGGCAGCTGAGCAGTTCTTC.

This sequence joins TRBV9 and TRBJ1-3; D uncertain. The CDR3 is 16 amino acids. The germline V and J ends were trimmed by 3 bases and 2 bases, with 15 bases remaining between them. The germline gives CDR1 SGDLS, CDR2 YYNGEE. As DNA, the CDR3 is TGTGCCAGCAGCGGGAGGGTTTCGGGTACTGGAAACACCATATATTTT. Its translation is CASSGRVSGTGNTIYF.

V and J are TRBV2 and TRBJ2-1; TRBD2 matches 7 bases. With V trimmed by 1 base and J by 7 bases, 4 bases remained unmatched. Per the germline V gene, CDR1 is SNHLY and CDR2 is FYNNEI. The CDR3 covers 14 residues. The DNA of the CDR3 is TGTGCCAGCAGTGAAGATCCTAGCGGAAATGAGCAGTTCTTC. Residues: CASSEDPSGNEQFF.

CDR3 in DNA: TGCGCCAGCAGGAACCAGGGCGGTATCGGGGAGCTGTTTTTT. It codes for CASRNQGGIGELFF. The chain is built from TRBV10-2 and TRBJ2-2; perhaps TRBD1 as D (5 bases). Looked up from germline, CDR1 is WSHSY and CDR2 is SAAADI. The CDR3 length is 14 residues. V shed 6 bases and J shed 7 bases, with 15 bases lying between them.

This clone has just a few counts. The CDR3 sequence is CASSPRDRVMNTEAFF. In DNA, the CDR3 is TGTGCCAGTAGCCCCCGGGACAGGGTGATGAACACTGAAGCTTTCTTT. This chain connects TRBV19 to TRBJ1-1, with 9 bases matching TRBD1. This CDR3 contains 16 residues. With 6 bases clipped from V and 0 bases from J, the junction kept 8 bases outside the gene matches. Germline V CDR1 and CDR2: LNHDA, SQIVND (reference sequence).

The genes are TRBV9 and TRBJ1-3; 12 nucleotides align to TRBD1. V shed 4 bases, J shed 2 bases, and the junction held 13 bases outside the gene matches. CDR1 SGDLS and CDR2 YYNGEE come from the germline V gene. The CDR3 totals 19 residues. This chain's CDR3 is CASSPTGTGGIVAGNTIYF. The CDR3 nucleotides are TGTGCCAGCAGCCCTACCGGGACAGGGGGCATCGTGGCTGGAAACACCATATATTTT.

The rearrangement uses TRBV11-2 and TRBJ2-5, with TRBD1 as a possible D gene (8 bases). Trimming shortened V by 6 bases and J by 4 bases, and 27 bases separated the two germline ends. The CDR3 is made up of 18 amino acids. Germline V gene lookup returns CDR1 SGHAT and CDR2 FQNNGV. CDR3 loop: CASRSGGAFPGRIETQYF. CDR3 DNA sequence: TGTGCCAGCAGGTCAGGGGGCGCTTTCCCCGGGAGGATAGAGACCCAGTACTTC.

The chain combines TRBV19 with TRBJ2-7, with TRBD2 matching over 10 bases. J lost 0 bases, V lost 7 bases, and 6 bases had no gene match. CDR3 length: 15 residues. CDR1 and CDR2 from the germline V gene are LNHDA and SQIVND (reference sequence). This CDR3 is CASTWTSGSSYEQYF. The CDR3 DNA reads as TGTGCCAGTACCTGGACTAGCGGAAGCTCCTACGAGCAGTACTTC.

The V gene is TRBV13, the J gene TRBJ1-5; D possibly corresponds to TRBD1 (5 bases). The CDR3 runs to 12 residues. Germline loops: CDR1 PRHDT, CDR2 FYEKMQ (reference sequence). V lost 2 bases, J lost 6 bases, and 5 bases lay in between. This CDR3 reads CASSLRGQPQHF. CDR3 nucleotide sequence: TGTGCCAGCAGCTTAAGGGGTCAGCCCCAGCATTTT.

This chain uses TRBV28 with TRBJ1-2; possible D gene TRBD1, 5 bases. The CDR3 is 16 residues long. With 6 bases removed from V and 5 bases from J, the gap between germline ends came to 22 bases. The germline CDR1 and CDR2 sequences are MDHEN and SYDVKM. The CDR3 loop is CASSSGATFWEYGYTF. The CDR3 DNA sequence: TGTGCCAGCAGCTCCGGGGCCACTTTTTGGGAATATGGCTACACCTTC.

The chain uses TRBV15 and TRBJ1-4; 11 bases agree with TRBD1. This CDR3 comprises 18 residues. The V and J ends lost 3 bases and 7 bases, in that order; junction bases with no gene match: 13. Per germline, CDR1 LNHNV and CDR2 YYDKDF (reference sequence). CDR3 region: CATSSVPGQGGGLEKLFF. The DNA for the CDR3 is TGTGCCACCAGCAGCGTCCCGGGACAGGGGGGCGGGCTTGAAAAACTGTTTTTT.

V usage is TRBV9 and J usage is TRBJ2-7; D is ambiguous. This CDR3 is 13 amino acids long. Per the germline V gene, CDR1 is SGDLS and CDR2 is YYNGEE. V lost 3 bases and J lost 4, with 11 bases in between. In nucleotides, the CDR3 is TGTGCCAGCAGCGCGGACCCGGATTACGAGCAGTACTTC. Its protein product is CASSADPDYEQYF.

The chain couples TRBV7-9 to TRBJ2-7; unclear D gene. Germline CDR1 is SEHNR and CDR2 is FQNEAQ (reference sequence). This CDR3 has 12 amino acids. V shed 3 bases and J shed 2 bases, with 5 bases lying between them. CDR3 bases: TGTGCCAGCAGCTTTCCGACCTACGAGCAGTACTTC. Its protein is CASSFPTYEQYF.

The rearrangement joins TRBV18 to TRBJ1-5, with 10 bases aligning to TRBD1. Germline CDR1 reads KGHSH; CDR2 reads LQKENI. V lost 3 bases and J lost 2; bases outside the gene matches: 10. This CDR3 comprises 18 residues. The CDR3 region has the DNA TGTGCCAGCTCACCGCCGGGGACAGGGGTATATGGCAATCAGCCCCAGCATTTT. It is translated as CASSPPGTGVYGNQPQHF. The full variable domain, completed using reference TRBV18 and TRBJ1-5, is NAGVMQNPRHLVRRRGQEARLRCSPMKGHSHVYWYRQLPEEGLKFMVYLQKENIIDESGMPKERFSAEFPKEGPSILRIQQVVRGDSAAYFCASSPPGTGVYGNQPQHFGDGTRLSIL.

The chain employs TRBV4-3 and TRBJ2-3; the D gene is possibly TRBD2 (5 bases). This CDR3 has 13 residues. CDR1 is LGHNA, CDR2 YSLEER, per germline. With 1 base removed from V and 5 bases from J, the gap between germline ends came to 7 bases. The CDR3 here is CASSQGERDTQYF. DNA of the CDR3: TGCGCCAGCAGCCAAGGGGAGCGAGATACGCAGTATTTT.

The chain joins TRBV9 to TRBJ2-5; tentative D call: TRBD2 (6 bases). Trimming cost V 1 base and J 5 bases, with 18 bases left between them. The CDR3 sequence is 16 residues long. In germline, CDR1 is SGDLS, CDR2 YYNGEE. The CDR3 spells CASSVQGTLVDETQYF. The CDR3 DNA reads as TGTGCCAGCAGCGTACAAGGGACTCTCGTCGATGAGACCCAGTACTTC.